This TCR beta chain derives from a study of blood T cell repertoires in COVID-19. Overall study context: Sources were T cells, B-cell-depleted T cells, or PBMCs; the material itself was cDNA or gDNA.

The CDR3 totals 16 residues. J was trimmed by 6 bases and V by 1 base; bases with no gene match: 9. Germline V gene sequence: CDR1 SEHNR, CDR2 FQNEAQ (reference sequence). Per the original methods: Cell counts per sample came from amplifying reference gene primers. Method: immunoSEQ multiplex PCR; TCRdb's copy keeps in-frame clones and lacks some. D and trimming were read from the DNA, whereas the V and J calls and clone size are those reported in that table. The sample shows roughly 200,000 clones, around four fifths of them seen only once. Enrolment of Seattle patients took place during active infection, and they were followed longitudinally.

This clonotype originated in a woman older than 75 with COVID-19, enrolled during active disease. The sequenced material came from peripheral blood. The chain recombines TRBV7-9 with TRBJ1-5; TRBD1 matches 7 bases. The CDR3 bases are TGTGCCAGCAGCTTAGGCGCAGTGGAGGGGGCTCAGCCCCAGCATTTT. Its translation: CASSLGAVEGAQPQHF.